This T cell receptor (beta chain) was sequenced during a study of cytomegalovirus exposure and HLA in healthy donors. The assay was immunoSEQ multiplex PCR, and TCRdb's table has in-frame clones only and misses some. The sample carries about 140,000 clones, approximately 86% recorded once. Regarding this clone: Its target is not known.

General study results and limits: According to a subsequent analysis, TCR clusters identified in the first cohort showed a tendency to co-occur across the 120 or so validation repertoires. The study designated 150 to 200 TCR beta chains cytomegalovirus-associated. A classifier reportedly called cytomegalovirus status with high sensitivity and specificity. Among TCR sequences, most were rare, though some public TCRs appeared in many donors.

Germline-derived CDR1 and CDR2 are LGHNA and YSLEER. The ends lost 0 bases at V and 2 bases at J; junction bases unmatched: 7. The CDR3 is 17 amino acids. This receptor was obtained from a woman between 18 and 29 years old in good health and CMV-seropositive. The rearrangement joins TRBV4-3 to TRBJ2-3; 8 nucleotides match TRBD2. The sequencing sample was made of PBMCs. The CDR3 reads CASSQDYSGGYTDTQYF. In DNA form, the CDR3 reads TGCGCCAGCAGCCAAGATTACAGCGGGGGATACACAGATACGCAGTATTTT.